The next 2 T cell receptor beta chains were all read from a single sample in a study of shared clonotypes between healthy human individuals. Naive CD8 isolation took CD45RO-negative cells positively selected for CCR7 and excluded terminally differentiated effector memory CD45RA+ cells. The protocol was immunoSEQ multiplex PCR, while the TCRdb copy is restricted to in-frame clones and leaves out a portion. In the table there are about 2,100,000 clones, about 92% of which are singletons. The sequencing input was naive CD8+ T cells from PBMCs. Every receptor here comes from a man younger than 35 in good health. Some clones in this sample may be carry-over from other donors' samples.

The V gene is TRBV15, the J gene TRBJ1-1; D ambiguous. Germline V gene lookup returns CDR1 LNHNV and CDR2 YYDKDF (reference sequence). Trimming shortened V by 2 bases and J by 1 base, and 11 bases separated the two germline ends. This CDR3 has 15 amino acids. For the CDR3, the DNA is TGTGCCACCAGCAGACGCCGTACCCAGAACACTGAAGCTTTCTTT. It yields the protein CATSRRRTQNTEAFF.

Details on this clone: The sample carries other DNA sequences with the same CDR3. J is TRBJ2-3 and V is TRBV19, with 11 bases aligning to TRBD2. The CDR3 runs to 15 residues. Germline trimming cut 2 bases from V and 3 bases from J; bases unmatched to any gene: 1. Germline CDR1 is LNHDA and CDR2 is SQIVND (reference sequence). The CDR3 DNA reads as TGTGCCAGTAGTATACTAGCGGGAGGAACAGATACGCAGTATTTT. Its translation: CASSILAGGTDTQYF.